The 28 T cell receptor beta chains presented below share a single source sample, sequenced in a study of blood T cells in healthy people across ages. A J-beta primer mix and a sample-barcoded 5' primer were used in a second PCR of roughly 6 to 11 cycles. From the 5' RACE reads, TCRdb called clonotypes with MiXCR, one entry per CDR3 protein. Of about 930,000 distinct CDR3 sequences listed, roughly 28% are singletons. The data were also submitted as part of a second study, on T cells of mothers and their children.

The sequenced sample was blood. All receptors come from a woman between 40 and 55 years old in good health.

The chain combines TRBV30 with TRBJ1-6, with 11 bases that match TRBD1. The germline CDR1 and CDR2 sequences are GTSNPN and SVGIG (reference sequence). CDR3 length equals 14 residues. Trimming cost V 2 bases and J 10 bases; bases outside gene matches: 4. The CDR3 DNA reads TGTGCCTGGAGTCGGACAGGGGGCAACTCACCCCTCCACTTT. As protein: CAWSRTGGNSPLHF.

V gene TRBV6-5 combines with J gene TRBJ2-1, with 7 bases that match TRBD1. Germline trimming cut 5 bases from V and 0 bases from J; bases unmatched to any gene: 7. The V gene's germline CDR1 is MNHEY and CDR2 SVGAGI. This CDR3 is 16 amino acids long. The CDR3 sequence is CASSPTGQSSYNEQFF. The CDR3 DNA sequence: TGTGCCAGCAGTCCCACGGGACAGAGCTCCTACAATGAGCAGTTCTTC.

This clonotype was observed a handful of times. CDR3 sequence reads: CSVEGVTYNEQFF. The CDR3 DNA is TGCAGCGTTGAAGGGGTGACCTACAATGAGCAGTTCTTC. The rearrangement joins TRBV29-1 to TRBJ2-1, with D unresolved. The CDR3 loop spans 13 amino acids. In germline, CDR1 is SQVTM, CDR2 ANQGSEA. V gave up 1 base and J gave up 2 bases, with 6 bases separating them.

The table lists this clonotype with a count of one. The chain has TRBV6-2 or TRBV6-3 and TRBJ1-2; 10 bases are shared with TRBD1. V trimming: 4 bases; J trimming: 4 bases; junction bases outside the gene matches: 6. This CDR3 has 15 residues. Germline values: CDR1 MNHEY, CDR2 SVGEGT. The CDR3 region has the DNA TGTGCCAGCAGTTGCCGGGACAGGGGATCCTATGGCTACACCTTC. This encodes CASSCRDRGSYGYTF.

The chain carries TRBV3-1 and TRBJ1-2; a weak D match, TRBD1 (5 bases). CDR1 LGHDT and CDR2 YNNKEL come from the germline V gene (reference sequence). The CDR3 sequence is 15 residues long. V was trimmed by 0 bases and J by 6 bases, leaving 14 bases between them. CDR3 amino acids: CASSQDGAGPHGYTF. In DNA form, the CDR3 reads TGTGCCAGCAGCCAAGACGGAGCAGGGCCCCATGGCTACACCTTC.

This clonotype was found once. The chain is built from TRBV20-1 and TRBJ1-5; D is possibly TRBD1 (5 bases). CDR1 and CDR2 from the germline V gene are DFQATT and SNEGSKA (reference sequence). The CDR3 length is 13 residues. V was cut by 3 bases and J by 7 bases, with 13 bases left in between. Here the CDR3 reads CSARDGGTQPQHF. CDR3 bases: TGCAGTGCTAGGGACGGGGGGACCCAGCCCCAGCATTTT.

The gene calls are TRBV28 and TRBJ2-7, with 7 bases fitting TRBD2. Germline V lookup: CDR1 MDHEN, CDR2 SYDVKM. The CDR3 extends over 16 amino acids. The junction had 11 bases not matched to a gene; V was cut back by 6 bases and J by 0 bases. The CDR3 is CASRSPRAGSSYEQYF. DNA for the CDR3: TGTGCCAGCAGATCCCCCCGAGCGGGGAGCTCCTACGAGCAGTACTTC.

A few counts support this clonotype. V and J are TRBV7-2 and TRBJ2-5, with D perhaps TRBD1 (5 bases). Trimming removed 1 base at V and 5 bases at J, with 14 bases between. Germline V gives CDR1 SGHTA, CDR2 FQGNSA. This CDR3 has 15 residues. CDR3 DNA: TGTGCCAGCAGCTTAGGGGGCAGGACATCGGAGACCCAGTACTTC. It is translated as CASSLGGRTSETQYF.

This clonotype occurred a few times. The V and J genes are TRBV18 and TRBJ2-1; no clear D gene. The CDR3 is made up of 11 amino acids. Trimming took off 3 bases at V and 13 bases at J, with 10 bases between the two ends. Germline V CDR1 and CDR2: KGHSH, LQKENI. The chain's CDR3 is CASSPKETQFF. The CDR3 coding sequence is TGTGCCAGCTCACCGAAAGAGACCCAGTTCTTC.

Remarks on this clonotype: Since a much larger clone is just one base distant, this may be a read error. The rearrangement joins TRBV28 to TRBJ2-7; weak D call: TRBD1 (5 bases). V lost 7 bases and J 2 bases, leaving 21 bases between the germline ends. The CDR3 extends over 16 amino acids. In germline, CDR1 is MDHEN, CDR2 SYDVKM. CDR3 sequence reads: CASTPGKSRAAYEQYF. The CDR3 DNA sequence: TGTGCCAGCACCCCTGGGAAGTCCAGGGCAGCCTACGAGCAGTACTTC.

This clonotype has only a few counts. The junction differs from germline at one of its ends, possibly a read error. The V call is TRBV6-2 or TRBV6-3, the J call TRBJ1-5; tentatively, D is TRBD1 (5 bases). Germline V CDR1 and CDR2: MNHEY, SVGEGT. This CDR3 region has 15 residues. The DNA for the CDR3 is TGTGCCAGCAGCCGAGCGGGGGATAGCAATCGGCCCCAGCATTTT. Translation: CASSRAGDSNRPQHF.

This chain connects TRBV24-1 to TRBJ2-2; D remains unclear. Deletions cut 2 bases from V and 1 base from J, with 16 bases between. In germline, CDR1 is KGHDR, CDR2 SFDVKD. The CDR3 totals 18 residues. The CDR3 nucleotides are TGTGCCACCAGTGATTCCCCGGACGGAAAAGGGAACACCGGGGAGCTGTTTTTT. This translates into CATSDSPDGKGNTGELFF.

V is TRBV12-3 or TRBV12-4 and J is TRBJ1-5, with D maybe TRBD1 (5 bases). V lost 6 bases and J 0 bases, leaving 18 bases between the germline ends. This CDR3 comprises 17 residues. As DNA, the CDR3 is TGTGCCAGCAGCACTTTAAGTAGGGGATATAGCAATCAGCCCCAGCATTTT. Translating gives CASSTLSRGYSNQPQHF.

This clonotype was counted once. This could be a read error, since a much larger clone is one nucleotide away. The chain uses TRBV20-1 and TRBJ2-3; D remains ambiguous. CDR3 size: 11 residues. The germline V gene encodes CDR1 DFQATT and CDR2 SNEGSKA (reference sequence). The CDR3 coding sequence is TGCGGTGCTAGACACGGAGATACGCAGTATTTT. It codes for CGARHGDTQYF.

CDR3 in amino acids: CASSDGVFKNTIYF. CDR3 nucleotides: TGTGCCAGCAGTGATGGGGTCTTCAAAAACACCATATATTTT. V and J are TRBV2 and TRBJ1-3; D is uncertain. CDR3 length: 14 amino acids. Trimming pared 3 bases from V and 6 bases from J, leaving 12 bases between. Per germline, CDR1 SNHLY and CDR2 FYNNEI.

In its sample, this clonotype was seen a few times. A much larger clone is a single base away; this may be a read error. J is TRBJ2-5 and V is TRBV12-3 or TRBV12-4; D is ambiguous. The tail of the sequence fits TRBJ2-7 better, so the J call may be wrong. This CDR3 spans 14 amino acids. In nucleotides, the CDR3 is TGTGCCAGCAGTGGAGTAGGGCCCCCCTACGAGCAGTACTTC. It yields the protein CASSGVGPPYEQYF.

This clonotype was detected a few times. This chain connects TRBV7-2 to TRBJ2-1; D is unresolved. The germline CDR1 and CDR2 sequences are SGHTA and FQGNSA. The CDR3 covers 14 residues. V was clipped by 5 bases and J by 6 bases, with 14 bases between them. The CDR3 loop is CASSLGRGRNEQFF. The CDR3 DNA sequence: TGTGCCAGCAGCCTAGGGCGCGGACGCAATGAGCAGTTCTTC. The full variable domain, with the rest looked up from reference TRBV7-2 and TRBJ2-1, is GAGVSQSPSNKVTEKGKDVELRCDPISGHTALYWYRQSLGQGLEFLIYFQGNSAPDKSGLPSDRFSAERTGGSVSTLTIQRTQQEDSAVYLCASSLGRGRNEQFFGPGTRLTVL.

A remark on this clonotype: At one end, the junction sequence differs from germline, possibly due to a read error. The chain couples TRBV29-1 to TRBJ2-1, with 7 bases identical to TRBD1. The germline V gene has CDR1 SQVTM and CDR2 ANQGSEA. The CDR3 runs to 14 residues. In nucleotides, the CDR3 is TGCAGCGTTGGTAGAGGGGGCTCCCACAATGAGCAGTTCTTC. Amino acids: CSVGRGGSHNEQFF.

Worth noting for this clonotype: Compared with germline, one end of the junction differs, possibly owing to a read error. This chain connects TRBV19 to TRBJ2-1; D may be TRBD2 (7 bases). Germline lookup yields CDR1 LNHDA and CDR2 SQIVND (reference sequence). This CDR3 is 15 amino acids long. CDR3 DNA: TGTACCAGTAGTATTAAGGGGGGGGCAAACAATGAGCAGTTCTTC. This gives the protein CTSSIKGGANNEQFF. Full variable domain (rest looked up from reference TRBV19 and TRBJ2-1): DGGITQSPKYLFRKEGQNVTLSCEQNLNHDAMYWYRQDPGQGLRLIYYSQIVNDFQKGDIAEGYSVSREKKESFPLTVTSAQKNPTAFYLCTSSIKGGANNEQFFGPGTRLTVL.

The genes are TRBV20-1 and TRBJ1-6; D gene unclear. Trimming shortened V by 0 bases and J by 0 bases, and 12 bases separated the two germline ends. CDR1 DFQATT and CDR2 SNEGSKA come from the germline V gene (reference sequence). This CDR3 contains 17 residues. The CDR3 loop reads CSARDTPSSSYNSPLHF. The CDR3 DNA reads TGCAGTGCTAGAGACACTCCCTCGAGCTCCTATAATTCACCCCTCCACTTT.

V is TRBV12-3 or TRBV12-4 and J is TRBJ1-5, with D unclear. The CDR3 length is 13 residues. Trimming pared 3 bases from V and 7 bases from J, leaving 10 bases between. CDR3 DNA sequence: TGTGCCAGCAGTTTTGGCCCCTCCCAGCCCCAGCATTTT. It encodes CASSFGPSQPQHF.

As regards this clonotype: At one end the junction does not follow the germline gene, possibly because of a read error. This chain uses TRBV3-1 with TRBJ2-1, with D hard to call. CDR1 and CDR2 (germline): LGHDT, YNNKEL (reference sequence). CDR3 length: 13 residues. CDR3 sequence reads: CASSQGLFNERFF. DNA of the CDR3: TGTGCCAGCAGCCAAGGCTTGTTCAATGAGCGGTTCTTC.

With regard to this clonotype: Because it lacks the conserved phenylalanine or tryptophan at the end, this CDR3 is likely a read error. V usage is TRBV7-9 and J usage is TRBJ2-7; 7 positions agree with TRBD1. J was trimmed by 2 bases and V by 5 bases; bases with no gene match: 3. The CDR3 contains 13 residues. From germline, CDR1 is SEHNR and CDR2 FQNEAQ (reference sequence). The CDR3 reads CASSARGPYEQYC. In nucleotides, the CDR3 is TGTGCCAGCAGCGCAAGGGGGCCCTACGAGCAGTACTGC.

This clonotype has ten or more counts. The gene calls are TRBV5-1 and TRBJ2-4; 7 bases align to TRBD1. J lost 0 bases, V lost 5 bases, and 5 bases had no gene match. CDR1 is SGHRS, CDR2 YFSETQ, per germline. The CDR3 spans 15 residues. In DNA form, the CDR3 reads TGCGCCAGCAGGTCGACAGGGTTAGCCAAAAACATTCAGTACTTC. This gives the protein CASRSTGLAKNIQYF. The whole variable domain, filled in from reference TRBV5-1 and TRBJ2-4, reads KAGVTQTPRYLIKTRGQQVTLSCSPISGHRSVSWYQQTPGQGLQFLFEYFSETQRNKGNFPGRFSGRQFSNSRSEMNVSTLELGDSALYLCASRSTGLAKNIQYFGAGTRLSVL.

The rearrangement links TRBV27 to TRBJ1-1; 7 nucleotides match TRBD1. CDR3 size: 15 residues. Trimming cost V 7 bases and J 6 bases; bases outside gene matches: 14. Germline values: CDR1 MNHEY, CDR2 SMNVEV (reference sequence). CDR3 in DNA: TGTGCCAGCAAAACGAAAGACAGGGTTGGGGCTGAAGCTTTCTTT. Translated: CASKTKDRVGAEAFF.

This clonotype has only a few counts. The V call is TRBV12-3 or TRBV12-4, the J call TRBJ2-7; 7 nucleotides align to TRBD1. CDR3 length: 16 amino acids. With 5 bases clipped from V and 3 bases from J, the junction kept 13 bases outside the gene matches. Here the CDR3 reads CASSKTGAEIFYEQYF. CDR3 nucleotide sequence: TGTGCCAGCAGTAAAACAGGGGCCGAAATCTTCTACGAGCAGTACTTC.

This clonotype was counted at least ten times. The chain combines TRBV29-1 with TRBJ1-6; 8 bases agree with TRBD1. This CDR3 has 15 amino acids. The V segment lost 7 bases and the J segment 0 bases; nucleotides outside the gene matches: 5. Per the germline V gene, CDR1 is SQVTM and CDR2 is ANQGSEA. The CDR3 DNA reads TGCAGCGCCCGGACAGGGAGCTCCTATAATTCACCCCTCCACTTT. Translation: CSARTGSSYNSPLHF.

This chain connects TRBV5-6 to TRBJ1-3; weak D call: TRBD1 (5 bases). V was pared by 0 bases and J by 4 bases, with 11 bases between. The CDR3 is made up of 15 amino acids. CDR1 is SGHDT and CDR2 is YYEEEE in the germline V gene. CDR3 region: CASSLEGAGGNTIYF. DNA for the CDR3: TGTGCCAGCAGCTTGGAAGGGGCGGGCGGAAACACCATATATTTT.